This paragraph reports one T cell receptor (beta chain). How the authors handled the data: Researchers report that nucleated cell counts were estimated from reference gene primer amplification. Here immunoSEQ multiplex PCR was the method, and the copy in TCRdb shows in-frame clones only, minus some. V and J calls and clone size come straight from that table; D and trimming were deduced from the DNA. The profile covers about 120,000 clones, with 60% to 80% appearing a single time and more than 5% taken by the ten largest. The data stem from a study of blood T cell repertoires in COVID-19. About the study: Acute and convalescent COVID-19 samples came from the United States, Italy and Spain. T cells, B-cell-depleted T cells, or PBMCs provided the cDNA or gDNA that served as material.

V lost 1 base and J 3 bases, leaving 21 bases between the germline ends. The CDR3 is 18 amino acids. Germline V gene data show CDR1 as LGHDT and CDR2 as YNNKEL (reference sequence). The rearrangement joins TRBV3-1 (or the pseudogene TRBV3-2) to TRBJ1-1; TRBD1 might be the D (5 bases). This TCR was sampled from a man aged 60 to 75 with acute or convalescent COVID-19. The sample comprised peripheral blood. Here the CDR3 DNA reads TGTGCCAGCAGCCAAGGGTGGGACTCCTCTGTCGATGACACTGAAGCTTTCTTT. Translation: CASSQGWDSSVDDTEAFF.